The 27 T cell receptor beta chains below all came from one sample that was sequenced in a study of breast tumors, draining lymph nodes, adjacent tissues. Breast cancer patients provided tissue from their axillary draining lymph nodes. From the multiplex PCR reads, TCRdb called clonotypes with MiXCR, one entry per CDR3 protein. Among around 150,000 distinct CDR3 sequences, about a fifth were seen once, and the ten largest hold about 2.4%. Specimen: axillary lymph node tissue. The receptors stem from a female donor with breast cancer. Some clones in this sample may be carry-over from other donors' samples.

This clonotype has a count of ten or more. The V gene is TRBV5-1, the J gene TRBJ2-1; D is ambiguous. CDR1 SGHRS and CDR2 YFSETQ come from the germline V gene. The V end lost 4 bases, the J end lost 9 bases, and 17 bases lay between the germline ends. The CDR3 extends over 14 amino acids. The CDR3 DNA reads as TGCGCCAGCAGCCCCGTTGGGGATTGGACTGAGCAGTTCTTC. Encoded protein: CASSPVGDWTEQFF.

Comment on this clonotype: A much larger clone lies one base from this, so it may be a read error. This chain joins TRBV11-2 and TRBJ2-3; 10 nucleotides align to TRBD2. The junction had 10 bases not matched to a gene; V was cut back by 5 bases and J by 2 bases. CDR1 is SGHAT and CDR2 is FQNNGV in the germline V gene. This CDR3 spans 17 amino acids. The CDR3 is CASSPGLAEGTTDTQYF. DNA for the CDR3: TGTGCCAGCAGCCCTGGACTAGCGGAAGGTACCACAGATACGCAGTATTTT.

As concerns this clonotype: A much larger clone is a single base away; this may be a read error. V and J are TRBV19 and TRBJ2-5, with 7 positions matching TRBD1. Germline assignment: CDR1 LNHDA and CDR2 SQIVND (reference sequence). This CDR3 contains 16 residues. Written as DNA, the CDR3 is TGTGTCAGTAGCAGGAGGACAACAGGGGTCCAAGAGACCCAGTACTTC. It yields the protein CVSSRRTTGVQETQYF.

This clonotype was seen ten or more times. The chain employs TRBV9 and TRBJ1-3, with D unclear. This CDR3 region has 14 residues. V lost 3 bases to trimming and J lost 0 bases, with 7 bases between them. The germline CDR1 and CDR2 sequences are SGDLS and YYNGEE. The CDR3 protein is CASSEYLSGNTIYF. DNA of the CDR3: TGTGCCAGCAGCGAGTACCTCTCTGGAAACACCATATATTTT. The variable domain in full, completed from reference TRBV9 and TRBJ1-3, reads DSGVTQTPKHLITATGQRVTLRCSPRSGDLSVYWYQQSLDQGLQFLIQYYNGEERAKGNILERFSAQQFPDLHSELNLSSLELGDSALYFCASSEYLSGNTIYFGEGSWLTVV.

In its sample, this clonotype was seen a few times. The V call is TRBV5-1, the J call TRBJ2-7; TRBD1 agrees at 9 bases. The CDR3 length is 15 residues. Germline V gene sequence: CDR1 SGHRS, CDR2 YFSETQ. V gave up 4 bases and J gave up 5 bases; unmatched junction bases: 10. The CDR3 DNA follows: TGCGCCAGCAGCCTTGCCGGGACAGGGATGCACGAGCAGTACTTC. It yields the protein CASSLAGTGMHEQYF. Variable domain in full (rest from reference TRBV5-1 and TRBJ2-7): KAGVTQTPRYLIKTRGQQVTLSCSPISGHRSVSWYQQTPGQGLQFLFEYFSETQRNKGNFPGRFSGRQFSNSRSEMNVSTLELGDSALYLCASSLAGTGMHEQYFGPGTRLTVT.

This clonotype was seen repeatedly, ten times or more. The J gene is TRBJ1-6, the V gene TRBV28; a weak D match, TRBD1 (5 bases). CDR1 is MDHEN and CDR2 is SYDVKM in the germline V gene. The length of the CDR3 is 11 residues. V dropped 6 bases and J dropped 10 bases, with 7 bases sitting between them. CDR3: CASSRDSPLHF. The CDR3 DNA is TGTGCCAGCAGCAGGGACTCACCCCTCCACTTT.

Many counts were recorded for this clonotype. The CDR3 bases are TGTGCCAGCAGCGTAGCGGGTTCCGGAAACACCATATATTTT. Translating it yields CASSVAGSGNTIYF. The chain couples TRBV5-5 to TRBJ1-3; unclear D gene. Germline assignment: CDR1 SGHKS and CDR2 YYEKEE (reference sequence). The CDR3 sequence is 14 residues long. Between the trimmed V and J ends, which lost 4 bases and 4 bases, there was a span of 12 bases.

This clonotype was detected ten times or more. The CDR3 bases are TGTGCCAGCAGCCAGATCCCGCCAGTAGCGGGAAGCTATGAGCAGTTCTTC. This gives the protein CASSQIPPVAGSYEQFF. This rearrangement joins TRBV4-2 to TRBJ2-1, with 8 nucleotides matching TRBD2. CDR1 is LGHNA and CDR2 is YNFKEQ in the germline V gene. V gave up 3 bases and J gave up 8 bases; unmatched junction bases: 15. This CDR3 is built from 17 residues.

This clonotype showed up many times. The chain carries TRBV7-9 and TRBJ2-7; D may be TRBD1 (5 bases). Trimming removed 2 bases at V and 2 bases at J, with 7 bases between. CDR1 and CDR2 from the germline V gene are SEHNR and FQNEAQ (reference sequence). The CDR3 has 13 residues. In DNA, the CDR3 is TGTGCCAGCAGCTTAACAGGAGCCTACGAGCAGTACTTC. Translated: CASSLTGAYEQYF. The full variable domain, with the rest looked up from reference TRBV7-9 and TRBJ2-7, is DTGVSQNPRHKITKRGQNVTFRCDPISEHNRLYWYRQTLGQGPEFLTYFQNEAQLEKSRLLSDRFSAERPKGSFSTLEIQRTEQGDSAMYLCASSLTGAYEQYFGPGTRLTVT.

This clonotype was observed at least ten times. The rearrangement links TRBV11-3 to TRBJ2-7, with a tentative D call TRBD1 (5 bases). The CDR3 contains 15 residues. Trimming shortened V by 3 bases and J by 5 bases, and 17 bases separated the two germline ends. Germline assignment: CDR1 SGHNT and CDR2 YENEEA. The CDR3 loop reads CASSFGASRSHEQYF. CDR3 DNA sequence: TGTGCCAGCAGCTTTGGGGCTTCGCGTTCCCACGAGCAGTACTTC.

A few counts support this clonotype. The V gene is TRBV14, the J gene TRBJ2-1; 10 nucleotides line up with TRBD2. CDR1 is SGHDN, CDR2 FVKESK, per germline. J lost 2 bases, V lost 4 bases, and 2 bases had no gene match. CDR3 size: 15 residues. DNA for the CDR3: TGTGCCAGCAGCCTCGGACTAGCGGCCTACAATGAGCAGTTCTTC. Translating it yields CASSLGLAAYNEQFF. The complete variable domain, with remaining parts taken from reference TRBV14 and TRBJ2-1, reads EAGVTQFPSHSVIEKGQTVTLRCDPISGHDNLYWYRRVMGKEIKFLLHFVKESKQDESGMPNNRFLAERTGGTYSTLKVQPAELEDSGVYFCASSLGLAAYNEQFFGPGTRLTVL.

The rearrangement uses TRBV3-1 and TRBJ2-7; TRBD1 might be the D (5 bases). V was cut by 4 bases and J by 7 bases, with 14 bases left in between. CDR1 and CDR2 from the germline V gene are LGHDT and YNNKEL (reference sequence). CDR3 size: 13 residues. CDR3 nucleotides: TGTGCCAGCAGCCCGATCCAAAGGGGAGAGCAGTACTTC. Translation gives CASSPIQRGEQYF.

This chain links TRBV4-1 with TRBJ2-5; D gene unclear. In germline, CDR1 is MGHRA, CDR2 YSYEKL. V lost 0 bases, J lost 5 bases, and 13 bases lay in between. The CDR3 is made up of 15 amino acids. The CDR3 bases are TGCGCCAGCAGCCAAGATCTGTCCCCATGGGAGACCCAGTACTTC. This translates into CASSQDLSPWETQYF.

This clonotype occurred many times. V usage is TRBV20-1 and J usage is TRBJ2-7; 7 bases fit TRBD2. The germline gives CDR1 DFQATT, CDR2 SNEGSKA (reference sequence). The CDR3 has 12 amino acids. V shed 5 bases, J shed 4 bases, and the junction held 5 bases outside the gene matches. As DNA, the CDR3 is TGCAGTGCTCAGGGAGGGTCGTACGAGCAGTACTTC. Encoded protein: CSAQGGSYEQYF.

In DNA, the CDR3 is TGCGCCAGCAGTGGGACTAGCGGGAAGTCCCCCCTCACAGATACGCAGTATTTT. This translates into CASSGTSGKSPLTDTQYF. The chain couples TRBV10-1 to TRBJ2-3; 12 bases line up with TRBD2. V lost 4 bases and J lost 2; bases outside the gene matches: 10. The CDR3 runs 18 residues. From germline, CDR1 is WNHNN and CDR2 SYGVQD (reference sequence).

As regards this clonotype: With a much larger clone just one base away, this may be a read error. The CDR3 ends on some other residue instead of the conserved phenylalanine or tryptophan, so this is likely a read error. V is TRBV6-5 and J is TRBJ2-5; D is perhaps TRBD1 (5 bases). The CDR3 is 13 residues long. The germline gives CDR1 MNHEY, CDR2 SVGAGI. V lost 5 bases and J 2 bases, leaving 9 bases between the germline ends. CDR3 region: CASSRQLQETQYL. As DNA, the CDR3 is TGTGCCAGCAGTAGACAGCTACAAGAGACCCAGTACCTC.

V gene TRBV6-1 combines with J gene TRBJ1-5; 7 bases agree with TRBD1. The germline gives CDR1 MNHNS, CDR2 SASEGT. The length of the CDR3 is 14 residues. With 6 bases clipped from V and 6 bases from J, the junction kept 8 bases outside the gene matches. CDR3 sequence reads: CASSAGQSGQPQHF. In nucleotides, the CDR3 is TGTGCCAGCAGCGCGGGACAGTCGGGTCAGCCCCAGCATTTT.

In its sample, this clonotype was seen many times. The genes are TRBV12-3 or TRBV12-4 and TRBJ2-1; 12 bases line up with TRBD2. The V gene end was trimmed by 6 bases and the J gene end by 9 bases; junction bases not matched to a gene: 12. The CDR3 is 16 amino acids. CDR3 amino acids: CASSYGTSGFRGEQFF. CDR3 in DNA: TGTGCCAGCAGCTACGGGACTAGCGGGTTTCGAGGTGAGCAGTTCTTC.

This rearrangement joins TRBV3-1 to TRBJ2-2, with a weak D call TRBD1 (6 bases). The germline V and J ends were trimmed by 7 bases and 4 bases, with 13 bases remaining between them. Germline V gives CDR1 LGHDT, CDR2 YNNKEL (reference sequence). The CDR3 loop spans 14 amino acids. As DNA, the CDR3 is TGTGCCAGCAAGACCAAGGGGGTCACCGGGGAGCTGTTTTTT. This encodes CASKTKGVTGELFF.

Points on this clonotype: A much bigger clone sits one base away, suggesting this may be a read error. The CDR3 spells CSAPHRGLRQPQHF. In DNA, the CDR3 is TGCAGTGCCCCTCACCGGGGTCTACGGCAGCCCCAGCATTTT. The chain employs TRBV20-1 and TRBJ1-5; D unclear. Germline CDR1 is DFQATT and CDR2 is SNEGSKA (reference sequence). Trimming took 6 bases from V and 7 from J, leaving 19 bases between them. The CDR3 runs 14 residues.

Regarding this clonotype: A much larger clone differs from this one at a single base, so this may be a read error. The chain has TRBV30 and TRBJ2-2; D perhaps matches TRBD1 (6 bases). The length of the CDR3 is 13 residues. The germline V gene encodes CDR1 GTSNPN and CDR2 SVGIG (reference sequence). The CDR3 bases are TGTGCCTGGCGAAAAGGGGGAACCGTGGAGCTGTTTTTT. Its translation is CAWRKGGTVELFF.

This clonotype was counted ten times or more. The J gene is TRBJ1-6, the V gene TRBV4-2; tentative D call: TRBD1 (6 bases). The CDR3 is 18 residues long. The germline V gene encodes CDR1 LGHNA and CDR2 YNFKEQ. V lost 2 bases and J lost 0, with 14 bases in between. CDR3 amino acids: CASSQHPGESSYNSPLHF. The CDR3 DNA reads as TGTGCCAGCAGCCAACACCCAGGGGAGAGCTCCTATAATTCACCCCTCCACTTT.

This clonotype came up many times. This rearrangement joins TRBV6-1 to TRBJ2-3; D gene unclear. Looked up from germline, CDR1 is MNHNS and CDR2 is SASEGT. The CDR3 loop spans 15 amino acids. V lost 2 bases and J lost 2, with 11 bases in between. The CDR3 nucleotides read TGTGCCAGCAGTGAATGGGCTCATACCACAGATACGCAGTATTTT. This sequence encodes CASSEWAHTTDTQYF.

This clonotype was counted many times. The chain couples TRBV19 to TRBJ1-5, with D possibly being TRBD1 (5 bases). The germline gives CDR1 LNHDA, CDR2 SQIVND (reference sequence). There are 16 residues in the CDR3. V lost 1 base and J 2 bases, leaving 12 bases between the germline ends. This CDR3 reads CASSIGRGDGNQPQHF. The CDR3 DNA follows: TGTGCCAGTAGTATAGGAAGAGGGGACGGCAATCAGCCCCAGCATTTT.

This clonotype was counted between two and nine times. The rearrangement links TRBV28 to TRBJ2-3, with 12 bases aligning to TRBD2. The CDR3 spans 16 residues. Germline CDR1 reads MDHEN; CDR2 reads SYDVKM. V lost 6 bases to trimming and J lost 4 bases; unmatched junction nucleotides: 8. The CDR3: CASSLRTSGVSDTQYF. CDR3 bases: TGTGCCAGCAGCCTGAGGACTAGCGGGGTTTCAGATACGCAGTATTTT.

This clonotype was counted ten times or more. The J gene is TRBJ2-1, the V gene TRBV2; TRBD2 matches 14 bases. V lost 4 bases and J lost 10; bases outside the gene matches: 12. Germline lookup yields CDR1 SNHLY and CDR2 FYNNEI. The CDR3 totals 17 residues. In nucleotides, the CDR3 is TGTGCCAGCAGTGCACCGACCGGGACTAGCGGGAGCGGGGAGCAGTTCTTC. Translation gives CASSAPTGTSGSGEQFF.

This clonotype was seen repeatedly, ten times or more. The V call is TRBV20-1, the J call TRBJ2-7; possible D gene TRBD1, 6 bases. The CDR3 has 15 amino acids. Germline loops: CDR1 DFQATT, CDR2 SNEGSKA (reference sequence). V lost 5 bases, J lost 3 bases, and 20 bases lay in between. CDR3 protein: CSAQSLGAGDYEQYF. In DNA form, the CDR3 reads TGCAGTGCTCAAAGCCTTGGGGCAGGGGACTACGAGCAGTACTTC.